Listed here are 28 T cell receptor beta chains from one sample, sequenced in a study of blood T cell repertoires in COVID-19. Only in-frame clones appear in the TCRdb table, and some are missing; sequencing was by immunoSEQ multiplex PCR. The table shows over 200,000 clones, with roughly 88% occurring only once. The sequenced sample was PBMCs or T cells enriched from blood (not recorded which). The source of these receptors is a woman under 40 who had been exposed to COVID-19.

This clone was found once. J is TRBJ2-7 and V is TRBV19; D is perhaps TRBD2 (6 bases). V gave up 1 base and J gave up 0 bases, with 16 bases separating them. This CDR3 is built from 17 residues. CDR1 LNHDA and CDR2 SQIVND come from the germline V gene (reference sequence). CDR3 DNA: TGTGCCAGTAGTATAGCGTCTGGTAGCGGCAACTCCTACGAGCAGTACTTC. It specifies CASSIASGSGNSYEQYF. The variable domain in full, with the rest retrieved from reference TRBV19 and TRBJ2-7, is DGGITQSPKYLFRKEGQNVTLSCEQNLNHDAMYWYRQDPGQGLRLIYYSQIVNDFQKGDIAEGYSVSREKKESFPLTVTSAQKNPTAFYLCASSIASGSGNSYEQYFGPGTRLTVT.

The chain has TRBV7-6 and TRBJ1-5; D may be TRBD1 (5 bases). Trimming took 5 bases from V and 1 from J, leaving 12 bases between them. This CDR3 comprises 15 residues. Germline loops: CDR1 SGHVS, CDR2 FNYEAQ. Here the CDR3 reads CASSPDTKSNQPQHF. In DNA, the CDR3 is TGTGCCAGCAGCCCGGACACGAAGAGCAATCAGCCCCAGCATTTT.

The CDR3 loop is CASSPTLINRSIYGYTF. The CDR3 bases are TGTGCCAGCTCACCAACCCTTATTAACAGGAGTATCTATGGCTACACCTTC. This chain uses TRBV18 with TRBJ1-2; TRBD1 is a possible D gene (5 bases). The CDR3 has 17 residues. V gave up 2 bases and J gave up 4 bases, with 20 bases separating them. The germline CDR1 and CDR2 sequences are KGHSH and LQKENI.

Concerning this clone itself: Additional DNA sequences in this sample encode the identical CDR3. J is TRBJ2-2 and V is TRBV27, with 12 bases that match TRBD2. The CDR3 spans 14 residues. Trimming at V came to 6 bases and at J to 4 bases, leaving 0 bases not matched to a gene. Per the germline V gene, CDR1 is MNHEY and CDR2 is SMNVEV (reference sequence). The CDR3: CASRLAGGTGELFF. CDR3 sequence (DNA): TGTGCCAGCAGACTAGCGGGAGGCACCGGGGAGCTGTTTTTT.

The chain recombines TRBV5-1 with TRBJ2-7, with TRBD1 matching over 11 bases. Germline V gene sequence: CDR1 SGHRS, CDR2 YFSETQ. With V trimmed by 3 bases and J by 2 bases, 7 bases remained unmatched. The CDR3 runs to 16 residues. CDR3 DNA: TGCGCCAGCAGCTCGATACCGGGACAGGGGGCCTACGAGCAGTACTTC. Translation gives CASSSIPGQGAYEQYF.

A few counts support this clone. The CDR3 here is CASSLASGSYEQYF. In DNA, the CDR3 is TGTGCCAGCAGCTTGGCTAGCGGGAGCTACGAGCAGTACTTC. The J gene is TRBJ2-7, the V gene TRBV5-5; 10 bases are a match to TRBD2. V shed 0 bases and J 3 bases; nucleotides not matched to a gene: 0. Germline V CDR1 and CDR2: SGHKS, YYEKEE (reference sequence). The CDR3 contains 14 residues.

This clone was observed once. The V and J genes are TRBV18 and TRBJ2-5; TRBD2 is a possible D gene (5 bases). The CDR3 consists of 14 residues. Between the trimmed V and J ends, which lost 6 bases and 1 base, there was a span of 12 bases. Germline CDR1 reads KGHSH; CDR2 reads LQKENI. CDR3 residues: CASSLWGVQETQYF. CDR3 in DNA: TGTGCCAGCTCCCTCTGGGGAGTCCAAGAGACCCAGTACTTC.

The chain is built from TRBV3-1 (or the pseudogene TRBV3-2) and TRBJ1-5, with 8 bases fitting TRBD1. Germline lookup yields CDR1 LGHDT and CDR2 YNNKEL (reference sequence). This CDR3 is 16 amino acids long. V lost 4 bases and J lost 4; bases outside the gene matches: 9. CDR3: CASSLSGQGRNQPQHF. Here the CDR3 DNA reads TGTGCCAGCAGCCTCTCAGGACAGGGCCGAAATCAGCCCCAGCATTTT.

This clone was counted only a few times. J is TRBJ2-5 and V is TRBV30; no firm D call. Trimming pared 7 bases from V and 5 bases from J, leaving 14 bases between. This CDR3 region has 12 residues. Germline V gives CDR1 GTSNPN, CDR2 SVGIG (reference sequence). The CDR3 coding sequence is TGTGCCTTGGAGAGAGAGATGGAGACCCAGTACTTC. Translation gives CALEREMETQYF.

The chain is built from TRBV7-9 and TRBJ2-6; possibly TRBD1 for D (5 bases). The CDR3 is made up of 16 amino acids. The V gene's germline CDR1 is SEHNR and CDR2 FQNEAQ (reference sequence). V lost 1 base and J lost 0, with 7 bases in between. The CDR3 region is CASSLGRVSGANVLTF. CDR3 coding DNA: TGTGCCAGCAGCTTAGGCAGGGTCTCTGGGGCCAACGTCCTGACTTTC.

The chain employs TRBV7-4 and TRBJ2-7; 11 bases align to TRBD2. The CDR3 runs to 17 residues. Losses at the gene ends were 4 bases for V and 2 bases for J; bases not matched to a gene: 10. Germline V gene lookup returns CDR1 SGHVT and CDR2 SQSDAQ. The CDR3 here is CASSYLAGGPRAYEQYF. DNA of the CDR3: TGTGCCAGCAGCTATTTAGCGGGAGGGCCTCGTGCCTACGAGCAGTACTTC.

CDR3 amino acids: CASSEPGLAGDTQYF. CDR3 nucleotide sequence: TGTGCCAGCAGCGAACCGGGACTAGCGGGAGATACGCAGTATTTT. The chain links TRBV2 to TRBJ2-3, with 12 nucleotides matching TRBD2. The ends lost 6 bases at V and 5 bases at J; junction bases unmatched: 6. Germline V CDR1 and CDR2: SNHLY, FYNNEI. The CDR3 contains 15 residues.

The rearrangement links TRBV7-3 to TRBJ2-5; D is perhaps TRBD1 (5 bases). With 2 bases removed from V and 5 bases from J, the gap between germline ends came to 9 bases. This CDR3 contains 13 residues. The germline gives CDR1 SGHTA, CDR2 FQGTGA. The CDR3 sequence: CASSLQGRETQYF. The CDR3 DNA reads as TGTGCCAGCAGCTTACAGGGAAGGGAGACCCAGTACTTC.

V and J are TRBV5-1 and TRBJ1-5, with 7 positions matching TRBD1. CDR1 SGHRS and CDR2 YFSETQ come from the germline V gene. The CDR3 is 15 residues long. The V segment lost 1 base and the J segment 1 base; nucleotides outside the gene matches: 2. The CDR3 DNA follows: TGCGCCAGCAGCTTGTCGACAGGGAGCAATCAGCCCCAGCATTTT. This translates into CASSLSTGSNQPQHF.

The chain uses TRBV28 and TRBJ2-1, with D tentatively TRBD1 (6 bases). From germline, CDR1 is MDHEN and CDR2 SYDVKM. There are 15 residues in the CDR3. Trimming stripped 5 bases from V and 11 bases from J, with 22 bases between. The DNA of the CDR3 is TGTGCCAGCAGTCGGCCCGCCAGGGGCGTGTATAAGCAGTTCTTC. This gives the protein CASSRPARGVYKQFF.

This clone appeared once. The chain recombines TRBV19 with TRBJ2-7, with TRBD2 identical over 7 bases. The CDR3 sequence is 15 residues long. The V segment lost 7 bases and the J segment 3 bases; nucleotides outside the gene matches: 12. CDR1 is LNHDA, CDR2 SQIVND, per germline (reference sequence). The CDR3 sequence: CASTYGGGRGYEQYF. DNA for the CDR3: TGTGCCAGTACCTACGGAGGCGGGAGAGGCTACGAGCAGTACTTC.

This sequence joins TRBV5-1 and TRBJ2-1; D gene ambiguous. The CDR3 covers 12 residues. Per the germline V gene, CDR1 is SGHRS and CDR2 is YFSETQ. Trimming took off 4 bases at V and 9 bases at J, with 11 bases between the two ends. The DNA of the CDR3 is TGCGCCAGCAGCGGCGAGGCGAGTGAGCAGTTCTTC. This gives the protein CASSGEASEQFF.

This chain uses TRBV6-1 with TRBJ2-3; 13 bases match TRBD2. CDR3 size: 16 residues. Germline values: CDR1 MNHNS, CDR2 SASEGT. Trimming cost V 2 bases and J 6 bases; bases outside gene matches: 5. The CDR3 is CASSEHGLAGADTQYF. DNA for the CDR3: TGTGCCAGCAGTGAACATGGACTAGCGGGAGCGGATACGCAGTATTTT.

V gene TRBV5-5 combines with J gene TRBJ1-5; no clear D. From germline, CDR1 is SGHKS and CDR2 YYEKEE (reference sequence). This CDR3 comprises 13 residues. Deletions cut 0 bases from V and 3 bases from J, with 4 bases between. CDR3 region: CASSLELNQPQHF. DNA of the CDR3: TGTGCCAGCAGCTTGGAACTCAATCAGCCCCAGCATTTT.

CDR3 sequence (DNA): TGTGCCAGCAGCAAAGCCCTAGCGGGAGAGTCCGAGCAGTACTTC. It translates to CASSKALAGESEQYF. The chain is built from TRBV21-1 and TRBJ2-7; the table's D call, TRBD2, has no DNA check behind it. TRBV21-1 is designated a pseudogene. The CDR3 is made up of 15 amino acids.

The chain uses TRBV12-3 or TRBV12-4 and TRBJ1-1; 7 bases are a match to TRBD1. V lost 7 bases, J lost 10 bases, and 9 bases stayed unmatched. CDR3 length: 12 amino acids. The CDR3 loop is CASTPSTGRAFF. CDR3 DNA: TGTGCCAGCACACCTTCGACAGGGCGAGCTTTCTTT.

This clone came up a few times. The chain combines TRBV5-1 with TRBJ1-1, with TRBD1 as a possible D gene (5 bases). Germline V gives CDR1 SGHRS, CDR2 YFSETQ. This CDR3 region has 17 residues. Trimming took off 3 bases at V and 2 bases at J, with 20 bases between the two ends. Here the CDR3 reads CASSSTTLGTFNTEAFF. CDR3 bases: TGCGCCAGCAGCTCCACGACCCTAGGGACTTTCAACACTGAAGCTTTCTTT. Variable domain in full (rest from reference TRBV5-1 and TRBJ1-1): KAGVTQTPRYLIKTRGQQVTLSCSPISGHRSVSWYQQTPGQGLQFLFEYFSETQRNKGNFPGRFSGRQFSNSRSEMNVSTLELGDSALYLCASSSTTLGTFNTEAFFGQGTRLTVV.

V usage is TRBV5-1 and J usage is TRBJ1-2, with 9 bases lining up with TRBD1. The CDR3 runs to 16 residues. CDR1 SGHRS and CDR2 YFSETQ come from the germline V gene. V was pared by 4 bases and J by 2 bases, with 9 bases of the junction left unmatched. CDR3 nucleotides: TGCGCCAGCAGCCCCGGGGGACAGGGAGCCAACTATGGCTACACCTTC. Translating gives CASSPGGQGANYGYTF. Full variable domain (missing parts from reference TRBV5-1 and TRBJ1-2): KAGVTQTPRYLIKTRGQQVTLSCSPISGHRSVSWYQQTPGQGLQFLFEYFSETQRNKGNFPGRFSGRQFSNSRSEMNVSTLELGDSALYLCASSPGGQGANYGYTFGSGTRLTVV.

The chain recombines TRBV5-1 with TRBJ2-5; TRBD2 matches at 11 bases. J gave up 2 bases and V 5 bases, and 14 bases lay outside the gene matches. The germline CDR1 and CDR2 sequences are SGHRS and YFSETQ. This CDR3 contains 18 residues. CDR3 sequence reads: CASSSLTSGSWKQETQYF. The CDR3 region has the DNA TGCGCCAGCAGTTCCCTCACTAGCGGGAGTTGGAAACAAGAGACCCAGTACTTC.

J is TRBJ1-4 and V is TRBV5-1, with D perhaps matching TRBD1 (5 bases). CDR3 length: 14 amino acids. Germline V lookup: CDR1 SGHRS, CDR2 YFSETQ. The V and J ends lost 0 bases and 10 bases respectively, with 13 bases between them. For the CDR3, the DNA is TGCGCCAGCAGCTTGGGACAGCCGTCCGGAAAACTGTTTTTT. It translates to CASSLGQPSGKLFF.

The chain links TRBV5-4 to TRBJ2-1, with 7 bases that match TRBD2. The ends lost 3 bases at V and 0 bases at J; junction bases unmatched: 9. CDR1 SGHNT and CDR2 YYREEE come from the germline V gene (reference sequence). The CDR3 contains 17 residues. CDR3 sequence reads: CASSSTLALSSYNEQFF. For the CDR3, the DNA is TGTGCCAGCAGCTCCACACTAGCGCTCAGCTCCTACAATGAGCAGTTCTTC.

The chain links TRBV3-1 (or the pseudogene TRBV3-2) to TRBJ2-1; weak D call: TRBD2 (5 bases). The V gene lost 4 bases and the J gene lost 6 bases, with 13 bases spanning the gap. CDR3 length: 14 residues. The germline V gene encodes CDR1 LGHDT and CDR2 YNNKEL (reference sequence). The CDR3 region has the DNA TGTGCCAGCAGCCCCCGGGCCGGGGTCAATGAGCAGTTCTTC. This gives the protein CASSPRAGVNEQFF.

The chain links TRBV19 to TRBJ1-6, with D perhaps TRBD1 (5 bases). V shed 3 bases and J shed 8 bases, with 8 bases lying between them. This CDR3 spans 13 amino acids. The V gene's germline CDR1 is LNHDA and CDR2 SQIVND (reference sequence). As DNA, the CDR3 is TGTGCCAGTAGTATTCGGGGGGATTCACCCCTCCACTTT. It yields the protein CASSIRGDSPLHF.